These T cell receptor beta chains were read from a single sample in a study of T cells in Graves' hyperthyroidism and ophthalmopathy. TCRdb reprocessed the multiplex PCR reads with MiXCR, giving one entry per CDR3 protein. The data show some 440,000 distinct CDR3 sequences, around 14% seen once. The sequencing sample was made of blood. These receptors were obtained from a woman aged 18 to 35 with Graves' hyperthyroidism. Each CDR3 is given with its conserved first and last residue. The order of the fields is clone size, V gene, J gene, D gene, CDR3 protein, CDR3 DNA. A D gene is named only where the DNA matches it firmly. The size field is filled for only some rows; it gives once, few, many or a size class.

many	TRBV7-8	TRBJ2-7	-	CASSRDRQYEQYF	TGTGCCAGCAGCCGGGACCGCCAATACGAGCAGTACTTC
many	TRBV7-2	TRBJ2-7	TRBD1	CASSKGQEPVGEQYF	TGTGCCAGCAGCAAGGGACAGGAGCCCGTCGGAGAGCAGTACTTC
-	TRBV7-3	TRBJ2-2	-	CASSPSGLATGELFF	TGTGCCAGCAGCCCATCAGGGTTAGCCACCGGGGAGCTGTTTTTT
many	TRBV5-1	TRBJ2-7	-	CASSLSYRAESYEQYF	TGCGCCAGCAGCTTATCGTACCGGGCAGAATCCTACGAGCAGTACTTC
few	TRBV4-2	TRBJ1-2	TRBD1	CASSQTSGQGQGYTF	TGTGCCAGCAGCCAAACATCCGGACAGGGTCAGGGCTACACCTTC
many	TRBV20-1	TRBJ2-5	-	CSALEGSSETQYF	TGCAGTGCCCTCGAGGGTTCGTCGGAGACCCAGTACTTC
-	TRBV2	TRBJ1-2	TRBD1	CASSYTTDRANYGYTF	TGTGCCAGCAGTTACACGACGGACAGGGCTAACTATGGCTACACCTTC
many	TRBV20-1	TRBJ2-7	TRBD2	CSASGTSGGPSYEQYF	TGCAGTGCTAGCGGCACTAGCGGGGGACCCTCCTACGAGCAGTACTTC
-	TRBV19	TRBJ1-2	-	CASSIIGRPRRDYGYTF	TGTGCCAGTAGTATAATAGGAAGGCCCCGGAGGGACTATGGCTACACCTTC
-	TRBV25-1	TRBJ2-7	-	CASSEGPPYEQYF	TGTGCCAGCAGTGAGGGGCCTCCCTACGAGCAGTACTTC
-	TRBV7-8	TRBJ2-1	-	CAGSLVSRRFSYNEQFF	TGTGCCGGCAGCTTAGTCTCGCGGAGATTCTCCTACAATGAGCAGTTCTTC
many	TRBV7-2	TRBJ2-7	TRBD1	CASSPYLTGWVEQYF	TGTGCCAGCAGCCCCTACTTGACAGGGTGGGTCGAGCAGTACTTC
-	TRBV27	TRBJ2-7	TRBD2	CASSLSLAGAYEQYF	TGTGCCAGCAGTTTATCGCTAGCGGGGGCCTACGAGCAGTACTTC